The rows below give T cell receptor beta chains drawn from one sample of a study of blood T cell repertoires in COVID-19. Only in-frame clones appear in the TCRdb table, and some are missing; sequencing was by immunoSEQ multiplex PCR. Among around 30,000 clones listed, 90% were seen once. The sequencing input was peripheral blood. These receptor sequences come from a man in his 60s with active COVID-19. CDR3s include the opening cysteine and the closing phenylalanine or tryptophan. The order of the fields is V gene, clone size, J gene, CDR3 protein. Clone size is not always given. Where it is, it says once, few, many or a class for expanded clones.

TRBV3-1/TRBV3-2	NA	TRBJ2-2	CASSPPSNTGELFF
TRBV11-3	NA	TRBJ2-1	CASSPDRGVFNEQFF
TRBV19	NA	TRBJ1-2	CASNLGGIANYGYTF
TRBV11-3	NA	TRBJ2-5	CASSDRTGPETQYF
TRBV29-1	NA	TRBJ2-7	CSVPGQGTYEQYF
TRBV20-1	NA	TRBJ1-2	CSASDRGLWLGYTF
TRBV5-4	NA	TRBJ1-4	CASSNRGIRTNEKLFF
TRBV11-3	NA	TRBJ2-1	CASSPGSSYNEQFF
TRBV9	NA	TRBJ2-7	CASSVGAGGSYEQYF
TRBV7-2	once	TRBJ1-2	CASSLADTRGNGYTF
TRBV12-3/TRBV12-4	NA	TRBJ1-2	CASKTGVGGYTF
TRBV11-1	NA	TRBJ2-3	CASSLAGARTDTQYF
TRBV27	few	TRBJ2-5	CASSFPKREEETQYF
TRBV7-9	NA	TRBJ1-1	CASSLATGGTEAFF
TRBV7-2	once	TRBJ1-5	CASSSGQGWQPQHF
TRBV6-5	NA	TRBJ1-1	CASRPRQGRGAFF
TRBV27	NA	TRBJ2-2	CASSRSSLGGYQAGELFF
TRBV7-9	NA	TRBJ2-1	CASSLYGLADNEQFF
TRBV18	once	TRBJ1-1	CASSIGEGHTEAFF
TRBV5-4	NA	TRBJ1-4	CASSLRQGGEKLFF
TRBV2	NA	TRBJ2-7	CASMESKTYEQYF
TRBV11-2	once	TRBJ2-3	CASRLTGSTDTQYF
TRBV18	NA	TRBJ1-2	CASSPPEGRNYGYTF
TRBV10-1	NA	TRBJ2-3	CASSDPGTSGGSTDTQYF
TRBV24-1	NA	TRBJ1-1	CATSDAAANTEAFF
TRBV29-1	NA	TRBJ1-1	CSAQNTEAFF
TRBV28	few	TRBJ2-2	CASRDLNTGELFF
TRBV4-2	once	TRBJ2-7	CASSQVTPGRYEQYF
TRBV23-1	NA	TRBJ2-2	CASSPLHPRSTGELFF
TRBV11-3	NA	TRBJ2-4	CASSLGQGDIQYF
TRBV6-1	NA	TRBJ1-2	CASSEAAAGVYYGYTF